The 10 T cell receptor beta chains reported below all come from one sample, sequenced in a study of CD8 T cells in Susac syndrome. Random-hexamer reverse transcription was applied to roughly 0.5 to 1 ug RNA. TCRdb re-derived calls from the immunoSEQ multiplex PCR reads in MiXCR, one entry per CDR3 protein. The sample contains about 180,000 distinct CDR3 sequences, approximately 96% of which appear only once. Sequenced: CD4+ T cells from PBMCs. These receptors all stem from a human donor with multiple sclerosis.

V usage is TRBV30 and J usage is TRBJ2-1; TRBD2 matches at 8 bases. The CDR3 length is 15 residues. Germline-derived CDR1 and CDR2 are GTSNPN and SVGIG (reference sequence). V was pared by 0 bases and J by 8 bases, with 9 bases of the junction left unmatched. CDR3 in amino acids: CAWSVLGTRFHEQFF. The CDR3 nucleotides are TGTGCCTGGAGTGTACTCGGGACTAGATTTCATGAGCAGTTCTTC. Together with reference TRBV30 and TRBJ2-1, the CDR3 gives the full variable domain: SQTIHQWPATLVQPVGSPLSLECTVEGTSNPNLYWYRQAAGRGLQLLFYSVGIGQISSEVPQNLSASRPQDRQFILSSKKLLLSDSGFYLCAWSVLGTRFHEQFFGPGTRLTVL.

The chain links TRBV12-3 or TRBV12-4 to TRBJ2-2; D remains unclear. CDR3 length: 12 amino acids. The V end was cut by 1 base, the J end by 7 bases, with 4 bases between. The DNA for the CDR3 is TGTGCCAGCAGTTTAGTTTTCGGGGAGCTGTTTTTT. Residues: CASSLVFGELFF.

The chain employs TRBV5-1 and TRBJ2-1; D might be TRBD1 (7 bases). Germline V gene lookup returns CDR1 SGHRS and CDR2 YFSETQ. The CDR3 consists of 14 residues. V lost 0 bases and J 8 bases, leaving 12 bases between the germline ends. The chain's CDR3 is CASSLAQGGDEQFF. CDR3 DNA: TGCGCCAGCAGCTTGGCCCAGGGGGGTGATGAGCAGTTCTTC.

The chain recombines TRBV9 with TRBJ2-5, with 14 bases fitting TRBD2. The trim removed 2 bases at V and 5 bases at J, leaving 14 bases unmatched. Germline loops: CDR1 SGDLS, CDR2 YYNGEE. The CDR3 totals 19 residues. The CDR3 here is CASSVGTSGGGWKVETQYF. The DNA of the CDR3 is TGTGCCAGCAGCGTCGGGACTAGCGGGGGTGGGTGGAAGGTGGAGACCCAGTACTTC.

The rearrangement joins TRBV20-1 to TRBJ1-4, with a possible D match to TRBD1 (5 bases). CDR3 length equals 16 residues. V shed 1 base and J shed 0 bases, with 12 bases lying between them. Germline CDR1 is DFQATT and CDR2 is SNEGSKA (reference sequence). The CDR3 nucleotides read TGCAGTGCTAGAGTACTGGGGCCTGCAACTAATGAAAAACTGTTTTTT. It yields the protein CSARVLGPATNEKLFF.

This clonotype has just one count. This sequence joins TRBV10-1 and TRBJ2-3; D is unresolved. This CDR3 comprises 16 residues. Per the germline V gene, CDR1 is WNHNN and CDR2 is SYGVQD (reference sequence). V lost 4 bases to trimming and J lost 1 base, with 15 bases between them. CDR3 protein: CASSAAGLLGTDTQYF. The CDR3 DNA reads as TGCGCCAGCAGTGCGGCTGGCCTCTTAGGCACAGATACGCAGTATTTT.

V and J are TRBV30 and TRBJ1-5; possible D gene TRBD1, 5 bases. Trimming stripped 0 bases from V and 2 bases from J, with 14 bases between. Germline V gene sequence: CDR1 GTSNPN, CDR2 SVGIG (reference sequence). CDR3 length: 16 amino acids. This CDR3 reads CAWSVRGGRGNQPQHF. CDR3 DNA sequence: TGTGCCTGGAGTGTACGGGGGGGACGAGGCAATCAGCCCCAGCATTTT.

The chain employs TRBV30 and TRBJ2-1; D unresolved. CDR3 length: 11 amino acids. The V and J ends lost 5 bases and 8 bases respectively, with 10 bases between them. Looked up from germline, CDR1 is GTSNPN and CDR2 is SVGIG (reference sequence). This CDR3 reads CAWSPAHEQFF. In nucleotides, the CDR3 is TGTGCCTGGTCCCCAGCCCATGAGCAGTTCTTC.

The chain employs TRBV7-2 and TRBJ1-2, with D possibly TRBD1 on 5 matching bases. Trimming cost V 0 bases and J 5 bases, with 10 bases left between them. This CDR3 comprises 14 residues. Germline CDR1 reads SGHTA; CDR2 reads FQGNSA. The CDR3 loop is CASSLAVDRYGYTF. In DNA, the CDR3 is TGTGCCAGCAGCTTAGCCGTAGACAGATATGGCTACACCTTC.

The J gene is TRBJ1-6, the V gene TRBV12-3 or TRBV12-4; a weak D match, TRBD1 (5 bases). There are 14 residues in the CDR3. V lost 7 bases and J 6 bases, leaving 13 bases between the germline ends. Here the CDR3 reads CASTTGTFNSPLHF. DNA for the CDR3: TGTGCCAGCACCACCGGGACTTTTAATTCACCCCTCCACTTT.